This section outlines one TCR beta chain sequence together with its context. The data stem from a study of blood T cell repertoires in COVID-19. Study information: The samples span acute and convalescent COVID-19 from the United States, Italy and Spain. PBMCs, B-cell-depleted T cells, or T cells provided the cDNA or gDNA that made up the material.

As processed by the authors: Amplification with reference gene primers provided the estimates of nucleated cell counts. Clones were read by immunoSEQ multiplex PCR, and TCRdb kept only the in-frame ones, dropping some. V and J calls and clone size are as listed in that table; D and trimming were resolved from the DNA. The sample includes around 68,000 clones, approximately 80% of them seen just once. The material sequenced was peripheral blood. This TCR was recovered from an elderly man with active COVID-19.

In DNA form, the CDR3 reads TGTGCCAGCAGACCCGACAGGGTCAACACTGAAGCTTTCTTT. This encodes CASRPDRVNTEAFF. The genes are TRBV5-8 and TRBJ1-1; TRBD1 matches at 7 bases. Germline V gene sequence: CDR1 SGHTS, CDR2 YDEGEE. The trim removed 5 bases at V and 2 bases at J, leaving 6 bases unmatched. This CDR3 is built from 14 residues.